The 27 T cell receptor beta chains reported below all come from one sample, sequenced in a study of human T cells and chemical hapten exposure. TCRdb used MiXCR to reprocess the RACE reads, holding one entry per CDR3 protein. The sample consists of roughly 380,000 distinct CDR3 sequences, less than 6.5% of them appearing once. Time point defined: pre-sensitization, week 0. This sample's treatment: therapeutic diphenylcyclopropenone sensitization with weekly scalp DPC. The sample here was whole blood, taken in connection with sensitization to the hapten diphenylcyclopropenone (DPC). These TCRs come from a woman between 50 and 59 years old with alopecia areata. Some clones in this sample may be carry-over from other donors' samples.

This clonotype was detected ten times or more. This chain joins TRBV3-1 and TRBJ2-7, with TRBD2 matching 7 bases. This CDR3 spans 14 amino acids. J lost 6 bases, V lost 4 bases, and 9 bases had no gene match. The V gene's germline CDR1 is LGHDT and CDR2 YNNKEL (reference sequence). The CDR3 loop is CASSLRGGPPEQYF. CDR3 nucleotides: TGTGCCAGCAGCCTCCGGGGAGGGCCCCCCGAGCAGTACTTC.

This clonotype was picked up many times. The rearrangement links TRBV5-5 to TRBJ2-7; 7 positions agree with TRBD1. V shed 0 bases and J 4 bases; nucleotides not matched to a gene: 7. CDR1 SGHKS and CDR2 YYEKEE come from the germline V gene (reference sequence). The CDR3 has 15 residues. This chain's CDR3 is CASSLDRGRGYEQYF. The DNA for the CDR3 is TGTGCCAGCAGCTTGGACAGGGGCAGGGGGTACGAGCAGTACTTC.

This clonotype was observed a handful of times. The J gene is TRBJ2-4, the V gene TRBV3-1; TRBD2 is a possible D gene (5 bases). CDR1 is LGHDT and CDR2 is YNNKEL in the germline V gene (reference sequence). Trimming pared 10 bases from V and 1 base from J, leaving 11 bases between. CDR3 size: 13 residues. DNA of the CDR3: TGTGCCAACCAGGAGGAGGCCAAAAACATTCAGTACTTC. This gives the protein CANQEEAKNIQYF.

This clonotype was seen only a few times. This chain links TRBV28 with TRBJ2-3, with D perhaps TRBD2 (6 bases). CDR1 and CDR2 (germline): MDHEN, SYDVKM. V was pared by 6 bases and J by 1 base, with 17 bases between. The CDR3 has 16 amino acids. The CDR3, as DNA: TGTGCCAGCAGACCCCTCGGAGGGACTGGCACAGATACGCAGTATTTT. Its translation: CASRPLGGTGTDTQYF.

This clonotype was counted a few times. The V call is TRBV21-1, the J call TRBJ1-5. TRBV21-1 is a recognized pseudogene. This CDR3 spans 15 amino acids. CDR3 DNA sequence: TGTGCCAGCAGCAAACGGAAGGGTAGCAATCAGCCCCAGCATTTT. Translating it yields CASSKRKGSNQPQHF.

At least ten counts were recorded for this clonotype. The chain combines TRBV29-1 with TRBJ2-5, with 14 nucleotides matching TRBD2. From germline, CDR1 is SQVTM and CDR2 ANQGSEA. Trimming took 6 bases from V and 5 from J; bases not matched to a gene: 8. The CDR3 is made up of 15 amino acids. The CDR3 DNA reads TGCAGCGTCAGGACTAGCGGGGGGCCCTCGGAGACCCAGTACTTC. It encodes CSVRTSGGPSETQYF.

This clonotype was counted at least ten times. The rearrangement joins TRBV6-1 to TRBJ1-5, with D tentatively TRBD1 (6 bases). This CDR3 has 11 amino acids. V gave up 4 bases and J gave up 9 bases, with 7 bases separating them. Germline V gene sequence: CDR1 MNHNS, CDR2 SASEGT. The CDR3 sequence is CASSARGPQHF. The DNA for the CDR3 is TGTGCCAGCAGTGCCAGGGGGCCCCAGCATTTT.

In this sample, this clonotype turned up many times. The chain joins TRBV12-3 or TRBV12-4 to TRBJ1-5; D might be TRBD1 (5 bases). CDR3 length equals 12 residues. The V gene lost 7 bases and the J gene lost 5 bases, with 9 bases spanning the gap. CDR3: CASTRGDQPQHF. The CDR3 region has the DNA TGTGCCAGCACCCGAGGGGATCAGCCCCAGCATTTT.

The rearrangement links TRBV3-1 to TRBJ2-7; 8 positions match TRBD2. Germline trimming cut 0 bases from V and 2 bases from J; bases unmatched to any gene: 0. This CDR3 contains 14 residues. The germline gives CDR1 LGHDT, CDR2 YNNKEL (reference sequence). The CDR3 sequence: CASSQEGLAYEQYF. CDR3 nucleotide sequence: TGTGCCAGCAGCCAAGAGGGACTAGCCTACGAGCAGTACTTC.

Ten or more counts support this clonotype. This chain connects TRBV7-2 to TRBJ2-5; D gene unclear. This CDR3 is 15 amino acids long. V lost 5 bases and J lost 1, with 14 bases in between. Germline CDR1 is SGHTA and CDR2 is FQGNSA. In nucleotides, the CDR3 is TGTGCCAGCAGCCCTCAACCGGTCGGCCAAGAGACCCAGTACTTC. This codes for CASSPQPVGQETQYF. Drawing the rest from reference TRBV7-2 and TRBJ2-5, the complete variable domain is GAGVSQSPSNKVTEKGKDVELRCDPISGHTALYWYRQSLGQGLEFLIYFQGNSAPDKSGLPSDRFSAERTGGSVSTLTIQRTQQEDSAVYLCASSPQPVGQETQYFGPGTRLLVL.

This chain joins TRBV4-1 and TRBJ1-2; D is perhaps TRBD1 (6 bases). V lost 1 base to trimming and J lost 5 bases, with 14 bases between them. Germline loops: CDR1 MGHRA, CDR2 YSYEKL. The CDR3 contains 15 residues. The CDR3 DNA sequence: TGCGCCAGCAGCCAAGTGCCCGGACAGAGTTATGGCTACACCTTC. This gives the protein CASSQVPGQSYGYTF.

This clonotype was recorded many times. Compared with germline, one end of the junction differs, possibly owing to a read error. The rearrangement links TRBV3-1 to TRBJ2-3, with D possibly being TRBD2 (6 bases). CDR3 size: 13 residues. The V gene's germline CDR1 is LGHDT and CDR2 YNNKEL (reference sequence). Here the CDR3 DNA reads TGTGCCAGCAGCCAAGTCGGGACTGCCCCCGGGAATTTT. Its translation: CASSQVGTAPGNF.

This clonotype occurred many times. The rearrangement joins TRBV7-3 to TRBJ2-1, with 9 bases lining up with TRBD2. Losses at the gene ends were 5 bases for V and 7 bases for J; bases not matched to a gene: 6. CDR3 length equals 14 residues. The germline gives CDR1 SGHTA, CDR2 FQGTGA. CDR3 loop: CASSRGGALNEQFF. In nucleotides, the CDR3 is TGTGCCAGCAGCCGCGGGGGGGCCTTGAATGAGCAGTTCTTC.

The CDR3 nucleotides read TGTGCCAGCAGTTTGAGACAGGATTACTATGGCTACACCTTC. Translated, it gives CASSLRQDYYGYTF. The V and J genes are TRBV12-3 or TRBV12-4 and TRBJ1-2, with D possibly being TRBD1 (6 bases). The CDR3 runs to 14 residues. The V end was cut by 3 bases, the J end by 3 bases, with 11 bases between.

This clonotype was found many times. The chain couples TRBV13 to TRBJ1-2; TRBD1 might be the D (6 bases). CDR3 length equals 13 residues. The V end lost 0 bases, the J end lost 4 bases, and 6 bases lay between the germline ends. The germline CDR1 and CDR2 sequences are PRHDT and FYEKMQ (reference sequence). This CDR3 is CASSLGRGYGYTF. CDR3 DNA sequence: TGTGCCAGCAGCTTAGGCAGGGGCTATGGCTACACCTTC. Looking up the rest from reference TRBV13 and TRBJ1-2 gives the full variable domain: AAGVIQSPRHLIKEKRETATLKCYPIPRHDTVYWYQQGPGQDPQFLISFYEKMQSDKGSIPDRFSAQQFSDYHSELNMSSLELGDSALYFCASSLGRGYGYTFGSGTRLTVV.

This clonotype has just a few counts. The chain employs TRBV4-2 and TRBJ1-1; D may be TRBD1 (6 bases). The CDR3 has 12 residues. V lost 6 bases to trimming and J lost 7 bases, with 12 bases between them. From germline, CDR1 is LGHNA and CDR2 YNFKEQ. The CDR3 DNA sequence: TGTGCCAGCAGAGTAGGGGGTGATGAAGCTTTCTTT. It codes for CASRVGGDEAFF.

This clonotype was seen ten or more times. This sequence joins TRBV9 and TRBJ2-1, with D hard to call. Trimming pared 0 bases from V and 0 bases from J, leaving 10 bases between. Germline V gene lookup returns CDR1 SGDLS and CDR2 YYNGEE. The CDR3 runs to 16 residues. The CDR3 DNA reads as TGTGCCAGCAGCGTAGCTCTGATAGCCTCCTACAATGAGCAGTTCTTC. Translating it yields CASSVALIASYNEQFF. Drawing the rest from reference TRBV9 and TRBJ2-1, the complete variable domain is DSGVTQTPKHLITATGQRVTLRCSPRSGDLSVYWYQQSLDQGLQFLIQYYNGEERAKGNILERFSAQQFPDLHSELNLSSLELGDSALYFCASSVALIASYNEQFFGPGTRLTVL.

This clonotype appeared many times. V and J are TRBV28 and TRBJ2-4; D unclear. V lost 3 bases, J lost 5 bases, and 11 bases lay in between. The length of the CDR3 is 14 residues. CDR1 is MDHEN, CDR2 SYDVKM, per germline. As DNA, the CDR3 is TGTGCCAGCAGTTTCTGGGAAAGCCAAAACATTCAGTACTTC. It translates to CASSFWESQNIQYF.

This clonotype was recorded at least ten times. The J gene is TRBJ2-7, the V gene TRBV27; a weak D match, TRBD1 (6 bases). The CDR3 loop spans 13 amino acids. Between the trimmed V and J ends, which lost 6 bases and 3 bases, there was a span of 12 bases. The germline CDR1 and CDR2 sequences are MNHEY and SMNVEV (reference sequence). The CDR3 region is CASRGAPFYEQYF. In DNA form, the CDR3 reads TGTGCCAGCAGGGGGGCCCCGTTCTACGAGCAGTACTTC.

The sample holds many counts of this clonotype. The chain joins TRBV12-3 or TRBV12-4 to TRBJ2-7; no definite D call. CDR3 length equals 11 residues. V was pared by 2 bases and J by 5 bases, with 4 bases between. The CDR3, as DNA: TGTGCCAGCAGTTTAATAAACGAGCAGTACTTC. As protein: CASSLINEQYF.

The CDR3 reads CASQPTGLPNYGYTF. CDR3 coding DNA: TGTGCCAGCCAACCTACAGGACTGCCTAACTATGGCTACACCTTC. The gene calls are TRBV6-2 or TRBV6-3 and TRBJ1-2; D may be TRBD1 (5 bases). Germline assignment: CDR1 MNHEY and CDR2 SVGEGT. The V end lost 8 bases, the J end lost 0 bases, and 16 bases lay between the germline ends. The CDR3 has 15 amino acids.

The gene calls are TRBV11-1 and TRBJ2-7; D not certain. This CDR3 contains 16 residues. In germline, CDR1 is SGHAT, CDR2 FQDESV (reference sequence). V was pared by 1 base and J by 2 bases, with 15 bases between. The CDR3 coding sequence is TGTGCCAGCAGCTTAGATCCGATGTCTGCCCCCTACGAGCAGTACTTC. Translated: CASSLDPMSAPYEQYF.

At least ten counts were recorded for this clonotype. The chain joins TRBV29-1 to TRBJ2-3; perhaps D is TRBD1 or TRBD2 (5 bases each). In germline, CDR1 is SQVTM, CDR2 ANQGSEA. V lost 1 base and J lost 8, with 13 bases in between. The CDR3 consists of 13 residues. CDR3 region: CSVEAGTAGTQYF. The CDR3 bases are TGCAGCGTTGAAGCGGGGACGGCAGGTACGCAGTATTTT.

This chain joins TRBV29-1 and TRBJ2-7; possibly TRBD1 for D (5 bases). V lost 4 bases, J lost 0 bases, and 10 bases lay in between. The CDR3 is 13 residues long. The germline V gene encodes CDR1 SQVTM and CDR2 ANQGSEA. CDR3 bases: TGCAGCGTTGCAGGGCCGAGCTCCTACGAGCAGTACTTC. It specifies CSVAGPSSYEQYF.

Ten or more counts support this clonotype. This chain uses TRBV20-1 with TRBJ2-7; weak D call: TRBD1 (6 bases). CDR1 DFQATT and CDR2 SNEGSKA come from the germline V gene (reference sequence). CDR3 length: 12 residues. V was shortened by 6 bases and J by 2 bases, with 11 bases between the two germline ends. The CDR3 nucleotides are TGCAGTGCCCGGACAGTACCCTACGAGCAGTACTTC. Its translation: CSARTVPYEQYF.

This clonotype was recorded at least ten times. V and J are TRBV20-1 and TRBJ1-1, with D maybe TRBD1 (6 bases). CDR1 DFQATT and CDR2 SNEGSKA come from the germline V gene (reference sequence). V was pared by 5 bases and J by 0 bases, with 19 bases between. The CDR3 contains 16 residues. The CDR3 nucleotides read TGCAGTGCTCTAGATGGGGGGCGGAGGGTGAACACTGAAGCTTTCTTT. This codes for CSALDGGRRVNTEAFF.

This clonotype has a handful of counts. V is TRBV12-3 or TRBV12-4 and J is TRBJ1-1; D unclear. With 4 bases removed from V and 1 base from J, the gap between germline ends came to 16 bases. The length of the CDR3 is 16 residues. As DNA, the CDR3 is TGTGCCAGCAGTTGGCCCGAGGGTTGGCGGAACACTGAAGCTTTCTTT. Encoded protein: CASSWPEGWRNTEAFF.